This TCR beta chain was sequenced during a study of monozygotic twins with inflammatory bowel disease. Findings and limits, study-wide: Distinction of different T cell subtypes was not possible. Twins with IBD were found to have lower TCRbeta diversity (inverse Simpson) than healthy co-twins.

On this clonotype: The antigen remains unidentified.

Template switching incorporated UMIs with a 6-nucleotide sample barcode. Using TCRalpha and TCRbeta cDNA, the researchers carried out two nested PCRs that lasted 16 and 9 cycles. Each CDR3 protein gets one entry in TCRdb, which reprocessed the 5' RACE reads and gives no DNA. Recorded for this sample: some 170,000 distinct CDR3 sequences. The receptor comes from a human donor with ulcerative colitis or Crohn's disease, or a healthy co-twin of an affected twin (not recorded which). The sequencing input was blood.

CDR3 sequence: CSGQGSNQPQHF. The chain is built from TRBV20-1 and TRBJ1-5; TCRdb picks TRBD1, but there is no DNA to check that call. This CDR3 is 12 amino acids long. Per the germline V gene, CDR1 is DFQATT and CDR2 is SNEGSKA (reference sequence).